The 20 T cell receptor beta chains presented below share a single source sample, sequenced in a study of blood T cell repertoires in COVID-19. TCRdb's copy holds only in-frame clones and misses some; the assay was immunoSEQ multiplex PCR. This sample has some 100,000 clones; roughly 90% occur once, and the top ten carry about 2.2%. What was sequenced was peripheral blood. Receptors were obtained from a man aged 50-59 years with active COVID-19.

The CDR3 DNA reads TGCAGCGCCCCCACTCGGGGACAAGAGACCCAGTACTTC. This gives the protein CSAPTRGQETQYF. The chain has TRBV29-1 and TRBJ2-5, with D maybe TRBD2 (5 bases). Germline CDR1 and CDR2: SQVTM and ANQGSEA. V was shortened by 7 bases and J by 2 bases, with 14 bases between the two germline ends. This CDR3 contains 13 residues.

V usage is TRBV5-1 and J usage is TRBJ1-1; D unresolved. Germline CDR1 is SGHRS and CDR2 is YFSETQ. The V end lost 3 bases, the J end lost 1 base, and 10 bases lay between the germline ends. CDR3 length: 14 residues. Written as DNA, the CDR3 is TGCGCCAGCAGCTCGTTCGGCGGGAACACTGAAGCTTTCTTT. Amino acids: CASSSFGGNTEAFF.

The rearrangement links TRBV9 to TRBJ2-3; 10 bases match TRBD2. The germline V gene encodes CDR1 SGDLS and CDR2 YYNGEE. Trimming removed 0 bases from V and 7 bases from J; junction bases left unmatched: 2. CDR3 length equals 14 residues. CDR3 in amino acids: CASSVGTSGHTQYF. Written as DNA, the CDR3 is TGTGCCAGCAGCGTAGGGACTAGCGGTCATACGCAGTATTTT.

The CDR3 DNA reads as TGTGCCAGCAGTTACAGGGGGCGTGATGGCTACACCTTC. It translates to CASSYRGRDGYTF. The chain uses TRBV2 and TRBJ1-2; TRBD1 agrees at 9 bases. Germline V gene lookup returns CDR1 SNHLY and CDR2 FYNNEI. The V segment lost 5 bases and the J segment 6 bases; nucleotides outside the gene matches: 4. CDR3 length: 13 residues.

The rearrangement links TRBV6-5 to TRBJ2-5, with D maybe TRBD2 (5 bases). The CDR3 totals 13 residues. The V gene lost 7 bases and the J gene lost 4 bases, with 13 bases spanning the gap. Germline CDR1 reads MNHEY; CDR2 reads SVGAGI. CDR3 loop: CASTTLRVETQYF. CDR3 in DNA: TGTGCCAGCACCACTTTGCGGGTAGAGACCCAGTACTTC.

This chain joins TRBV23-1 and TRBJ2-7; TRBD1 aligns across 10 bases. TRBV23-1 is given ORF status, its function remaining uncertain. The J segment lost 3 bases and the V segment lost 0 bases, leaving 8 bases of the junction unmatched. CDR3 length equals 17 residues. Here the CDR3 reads CASSQSDGDRGIYEQYF. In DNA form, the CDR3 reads TGCGCCAGCAGTCAATCGGACGGGGACAGGGGTATCTACGAGCAGTACTTC.

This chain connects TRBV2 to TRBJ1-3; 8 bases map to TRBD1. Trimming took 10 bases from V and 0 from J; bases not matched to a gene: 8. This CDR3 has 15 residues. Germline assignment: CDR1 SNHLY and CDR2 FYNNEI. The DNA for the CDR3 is TGTGCCATCGCAGGGGGCTCACTCTCTGGAAACACCATATATTTT. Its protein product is CAIAGGSLSGNTIYF. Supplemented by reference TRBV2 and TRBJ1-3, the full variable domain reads EPEVTQTPSHQVTQMGQEVILRCVPISNHLYFYWYRQILGQKVEFLVSFYNNEISEKSEIFDDQFSVERPDGSNFTLKIRSTKLEDSAMYFCAIAGGSLSGNTIYFGEGSWLTVV.

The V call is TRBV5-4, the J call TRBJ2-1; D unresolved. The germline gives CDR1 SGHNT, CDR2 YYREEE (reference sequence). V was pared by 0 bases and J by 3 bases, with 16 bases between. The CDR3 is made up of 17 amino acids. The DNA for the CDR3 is TGTGCCAGCAGCTTGGAACAGTTTAGGAATATCTACAATGAGCAGTTCTTC. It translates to CASSLEQFRNIYNEQFF.

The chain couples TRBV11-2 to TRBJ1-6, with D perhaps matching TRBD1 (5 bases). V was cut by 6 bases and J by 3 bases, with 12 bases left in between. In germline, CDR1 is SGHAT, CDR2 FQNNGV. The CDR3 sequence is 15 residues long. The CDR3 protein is CASRGEALYNSPLHF. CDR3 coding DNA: TGTGCCAGCAGGGGGGAGGCCCTCTATAATTCACCCCTCCACTTT. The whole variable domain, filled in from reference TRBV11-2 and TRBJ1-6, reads EAGVAQSPRYKIIEKRQSVAFWCNPISGHATLYWYQQILGQGPKLLIQFQNNGVVDDSQLPKDRFSAERLKGVDSTLKIQPAKLEDSAVYLCASRGEALYNSPLHFGNGTRLTVT.

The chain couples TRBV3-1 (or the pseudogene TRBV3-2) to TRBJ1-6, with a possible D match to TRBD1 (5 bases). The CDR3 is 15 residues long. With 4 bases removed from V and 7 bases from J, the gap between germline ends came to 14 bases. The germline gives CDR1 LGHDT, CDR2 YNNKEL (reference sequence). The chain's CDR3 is CASSLRRDFNSPLHF. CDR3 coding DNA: TGTGCCAGCAGCCTGCGCCGGGACTTCAATTCACCCCTCCACTTT.

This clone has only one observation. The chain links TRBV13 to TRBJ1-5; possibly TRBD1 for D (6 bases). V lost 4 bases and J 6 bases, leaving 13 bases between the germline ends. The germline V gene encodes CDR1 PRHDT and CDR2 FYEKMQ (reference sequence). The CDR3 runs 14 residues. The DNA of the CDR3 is TGTGCCAGCAGCTCGCGAGGGGGACGTCAGCCCCAGCATTTT. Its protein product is CASSSRGGRQPQHF. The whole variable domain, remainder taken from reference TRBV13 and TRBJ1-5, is AAGVIQSPRHLIKEKRETATLKCYPIPRHDTVYWYQQGPGQDPQFLISFYEKMQSDKGSIPDRFSAQQFSDYHSELNMSSLELGDSALYFCASSSRGGRQPQHFGDGTRLSIL.

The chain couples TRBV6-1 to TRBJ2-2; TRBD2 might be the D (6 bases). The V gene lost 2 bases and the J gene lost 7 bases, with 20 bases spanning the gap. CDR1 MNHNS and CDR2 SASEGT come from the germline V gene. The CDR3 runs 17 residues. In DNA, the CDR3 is TGTGCCAGCAGTGAATCATCGGGACTCAAGGGCGGCGGGGAGCTGTTTTTT. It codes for CASSESSGLKGGGELFF.

The chain's CDR3 is CASSFGQNLHF. The CDR3 DNA reads as TGTGCCAGCAGTTTTGGACAGAATCTCCACTTT. V gene TRBV6-5 combines with J gene TRBJ1-6; D perhaps matches TRBD1 (6 bases). CDR1 and CDR2 (germline): MNHEY, SVGAGI. Trimming removed 4 bases from V and 16 bases from J, with 11 bases in between. This CDR3 has 11 amino acids.

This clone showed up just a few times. CDR3 DNA sequence: TGTGCCAGCAGCCTCCAGGGGGAGACCCAGTACTTC. Encoded protein: CASSLQGETQYF. The rearrangement links TRBV2 to TRBJ2-5; D possibly corresponds to TRBD1 (6 bases). The V gene lost 6 bases and the J gene lost 5 bases, with 10 bases spanning the gap. CDR3 length: 12 residues. Germline CDR1 is SNHLY and CDR2 is FYNNEI.

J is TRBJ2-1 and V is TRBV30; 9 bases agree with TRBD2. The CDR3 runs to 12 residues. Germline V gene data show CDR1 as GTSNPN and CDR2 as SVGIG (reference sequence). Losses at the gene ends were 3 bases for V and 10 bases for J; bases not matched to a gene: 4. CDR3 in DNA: TGTGCCTGGAGAGAAGCGGGAGGCGAGCAGTTCTTC. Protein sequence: CAWREAGGEQFF.

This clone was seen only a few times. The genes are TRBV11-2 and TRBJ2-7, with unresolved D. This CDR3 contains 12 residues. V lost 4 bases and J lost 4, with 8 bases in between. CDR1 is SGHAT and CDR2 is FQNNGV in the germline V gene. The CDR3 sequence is CASSSMEYEQYV. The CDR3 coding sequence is TGTGCCAGCAGCTCGATGGAGTACGAGCAGTACGTC.

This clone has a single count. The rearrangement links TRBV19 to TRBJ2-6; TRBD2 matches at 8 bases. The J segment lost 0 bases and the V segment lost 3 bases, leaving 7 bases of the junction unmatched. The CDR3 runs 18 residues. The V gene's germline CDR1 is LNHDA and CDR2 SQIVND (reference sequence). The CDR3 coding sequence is TGTGCCAGTAGTATGGGGACTAGTTCGGTCTCTGGGGCCAACGTCCTGACTTTC. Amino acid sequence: CASSMGTSSVSGANVLTF.

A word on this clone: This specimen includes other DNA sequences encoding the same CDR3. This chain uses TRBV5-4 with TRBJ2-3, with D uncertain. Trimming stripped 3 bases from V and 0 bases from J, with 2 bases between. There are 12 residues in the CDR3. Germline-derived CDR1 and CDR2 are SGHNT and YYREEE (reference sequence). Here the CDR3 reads CASSSSTDTQYF. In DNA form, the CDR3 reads TGTGCCAGCAGCTCGAGCACAGATACGCAGTATTTT.

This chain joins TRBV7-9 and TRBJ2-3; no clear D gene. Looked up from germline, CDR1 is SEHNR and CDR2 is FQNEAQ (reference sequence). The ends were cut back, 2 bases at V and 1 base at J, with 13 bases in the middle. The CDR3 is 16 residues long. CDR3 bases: TGTGCCAGCAGCTTATCTTGGCTAGGCGGCACAGATACGCAGTATTTT. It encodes CASSLSWLGGTDTQYF.

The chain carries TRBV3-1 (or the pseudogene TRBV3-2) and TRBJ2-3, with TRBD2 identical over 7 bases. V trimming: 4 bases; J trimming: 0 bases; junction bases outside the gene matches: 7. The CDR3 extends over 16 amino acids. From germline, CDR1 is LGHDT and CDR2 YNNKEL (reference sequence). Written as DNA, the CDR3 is TGTGCCAGCAGCCCGCGACTAGCCACTAGCACAGATACGCAGTATTTT. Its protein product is CASSPRLATSTDTQYF.